Sequencing of this TCR beta chain was carried out in a study of radiation and T cells in renal cell carcinoma. Time point defined: blood 2 weeks post-SBRT. Indicated treatment: 15 Gy SBRT to primary tumor, nephrectomy 4 weeks later. General study results and limits: In blood, top tumor clones expanded by 2 weeks, shrinking by 4.

Comments on this clone: What it binds is unknown.

The CDR3 has 19 residues. Generated by immunoSEQ multiplex PCR, the TCRdb table keeps only in-frame clones and is missing some. This repertoire shows around 75,000 clones, around 76% found once; its top ten account for approximately 6%. Sequenced here: blood, sampled from a patient whose treatment included radiotherapy and nephrectomy. The source is a man between 60 and 75 years old with renal cell carcinoma. V is TRBV21-1 and J is TRBJ1-5. TRBV21-1 is a recognized pseudogene. The CDR3 coding sequence is TGTGCCAGCAGCAAAGCGGAGGAAGGGGCGAATATTAGCAATCAGCCCCAGCATTTT. Translation: CASSKAEEGANISNQPQHF.